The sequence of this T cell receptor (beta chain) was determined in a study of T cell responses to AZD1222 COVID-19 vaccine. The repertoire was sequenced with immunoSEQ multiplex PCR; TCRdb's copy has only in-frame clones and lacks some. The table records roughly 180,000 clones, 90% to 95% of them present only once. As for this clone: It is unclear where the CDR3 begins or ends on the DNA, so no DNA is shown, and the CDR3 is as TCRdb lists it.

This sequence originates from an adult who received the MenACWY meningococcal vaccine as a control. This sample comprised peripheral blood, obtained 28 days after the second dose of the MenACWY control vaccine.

CDR3 in amino acids: CASSFGAGAMNNEQFF. This chain links TRBV19 with TRBJ2-1. The CDR3 is 16 residues long, counting both termini. Germline V gene sequence: CDR1 LNHDA, CDR2 SQIVND (reference sequence).